The 4 T cell receptor beta chains below come from one sample, sequenced in a study of CXCR3-negative and CXCR3-positive naive CD8 T cells (dated by TCRdb to between 2018 and 2020). TCRdb names NextSeq 550 as the instrument used. The Human TCR Profiling Kit (MiLaboratory) was used to prepare UMI-labeled 5' RACE TRB cDNA libraries. TCRdb reprocessed the reads and assigns one entry to each CDR3 protein sequence, leaving out DNA. The sample table records 45,000 to 75,000 distinct CDR3 sequences. The top ten constitute around 0.4% of the sample. The sample was naive CXCR3- CD8+ T cells from blood. The sample's cell subset or site, from its label and the paper: CD45RO-CCR7+CD27+CD95- naive CD8+ T cells lacking CXCR3 (TNR3-). The receptors originated from a human donor in good health. Some clones in this sample may be carry-over from other donors' samples.

The V gene is TRBV5-1, the J gene TRBJ2-3; TCRdb indicates TRBD2, and absent DNA this call remains unverified. The CDR3 is 18 residues long. Per the germline V gene, CDR1 is SGHRS and CDR2 is YFSETQ. The CDR3 sequence: CASSLAGTSGASTDTQYF.

This chain links TRBV7-7 with TRBJ1-1; no DNA is available, so the TRBD1 call from TCRdb remains unchecked. The CDR3 covers 13 residues. Germline loops: CDR1 SSHAT, CDR2 FNYEAQ (reference sequence). CDR3: CASSLIQGAEAFF.

The chain recombines TRBV7-9 with TRBJ2-7; lacking DNA, the TRBD1 call made by TCRdb goes unchecked. The CDR3 runs 12 residues. Germline loops: CDR1 SEHNR, CDR2 FQNEAQ (reference sequence). The CDR3 loop reads CASSPVSYEQYF.

J is TRBJ2-7 and V is TRBV29-1; the D call of TRBD1 rests on TCRdb alone, since no DNA is present to check it. The CDR3 runs 15 residues. Germline CDR1 and CDR2: SQVTM and ANQGSEA. The CDR3 is CSVESWQGARYEQYF.